A selection of T cell receptor beta chains follows, all from one sample in a study of cytomegalovirus exposure and HLA in healthy donors. The method was immunoSEQ multiplex PCR; TCRdb's version includes in-frame clones alone and lacks a portion of them. Found here are fewer than 350,000 clones, over 75% of them singletons; the top ten hold approximately 0.95%. The sample was PBMCs. These receptors were obtained from a woman aged 18-29 years in good health and CMV-seronegative. CDR3s include the opening cysteine and the closing phenylalanine or tryptophan. Fields, in order: J gene, D gene, clone size, V gene, CDR3 protein, CDR3 DNA. D genes are given only for firm matches. Not every row has a clone size; where given, it reads once, few, many or a size class.

TRBJ2-1	TRBD2	.	TRBV5-4	CASSSTSGSFTFF	TGTGCCAGCAGTTCTACTAGCGGGAGCTTCACGTTCTTC
TRBJ2-3	TRBD2	.	TRBV9	CASSVATGGTSTDTQYF	TGTGCCAGCAGCGTAGCTACCGGGGGGACTAGCACAGATACGCAGTATTTT
TRBJ1-2	.	.	TRBV6-5	CASSYSRVNYGYTF	TGTGCCAGCAGTTACAGCAGGGTCAACTATGGCTACACCTTC
TRBJ1-4	.	few	TRBV7-6	CASSATGANEKLFF	TGTGCCAGCAGCGCGACCGGAGCTAATGAAAAACTGTTTTTT
TRBJ2-7	.	few	TRBV4-1	CASSQEGVTRYEQYF	TGCGCCAGCAGCCAAGAAGGGGTCACCAGGTACGAGCAGTACTTC
TRBJ2-7	.	.	TRBV7-9	CASSTGQYEQYF	TGTGCCAGCAGCACCGGACAGTACGAGCAGTACTTC
TRBJ1-5	TRBD1	.	TRBV19	CASSIETGLGQPQHF	TGTGCCAGTAGTATAGAGACAGGGCTCGGACAGCCCCAGCATTTT
TRBJ2-7	.	.	TRBV20-1	CSAFQEYEQYF	TGCAGTGCTTTTCAGGAATACGAGCAGTACTTC
TRBJ2-2	.	.	TRBV11-2	CASKRREGTGELFF	TGTGCCAGCAAAAGGCGGGAAGGCACCGGGGAGCTGTTTTTT
TRBJ2-7	TRBD1	.	TRBV13	CASSLGQGSSEQYF	TGTGCCAGCAGCTTGGGACAGGGCTCCTCCGAGCAGTACTTC
TRBJ1-2	.	.	TRBV19	CASTVTALSYGYTF	TGTGCCAGTACCGTGACAGCCCTTTCCTATGGCTACACCTTC
TRBJ1-1	.	few	TRBV19	CASGFRGVTEAFF	TGTGCCAGCGGGTTCAGGGGCGTCACTGAAGCTTTCTTT
TRBJ1-6	TRBD1	.	TRBV19	CASKVRQGRSPLHF	TGTGCCAGTAAGGTGAGACAGGGACGATCACCCCTCCACTTT
TRBJ2-7	TRBD1	.	TRBV2	CASSEVGTGNSYEQYF	TGTGCCAGCAGTGAAGTGGGGACAGGGAACTCCTACGAGCAGTACTTC
TRBJ2-7	.	.	TRBV2	CASSEGGGVYEQYF	TGTGCCAGCAGTGAAGGGGGCGGTGTCTACGAGCAGTACTTC
TRBJ2-1	TRBD2	.	TRBV30	CAWSTGTSFREQFF	TGTGCCTGGAGTACCGGGACTAGCTTTAGGGAGCAGTTCTTC
TRBJ2-5	TRBD2	.	TRBV27	CASSSGTSGRAETQYF	TGTGCCAGCAGTTCGGGGACTAGCGGGAGAGCAGAGACCCAGTACTTC
TRBJ2-1	.	.	TRBV15	CATSRDPHKLRDYNEQFF	TGTGCCACCAGCAGAGATCCGCATAAGTTGCGGGATTACAATGAGCAGTTCTTC
TRBJ1-6	.	.	TRBV27	CASSPQGFSPLHF	TGTGCCAGCAGTCCCCAGGGGTTTTCACCCCTCCACTTT
TRBJ1-6	.	many	TRBV9	CASSFSSHDSPLHF	TGTGCCAGCAGCTTCAGTTCTCACGATTCACCCCTCCACTTT
TRBJ1-2	.	.	TRBV27	CASSSGQNLYGYTF	TGTGCCAGCAGCTCCGGACAGAACCTCTATGGCTACACCTTC
TRBJ2-3	.	.	TRBV28	CASSFLRGATQYF	TGTGCCAGCAGCTTTCTTAGAGGAGCTACGCAGTATTTT
TRBJ2-1	TRBD1	.	TRBV9	CASSPTDRGGYNEQFF	TGTGCCAGCAGCCCCACGGACAGGGGGGGGTACAATGAGCAGTTCTTC
TRBJ2-7	TRBD2	once	TRBV6-8	CASRTLAGESYEQYF	TGTGCCAGCAGGACCCTAGCGGGAGAGTCCTACGAGCAGTACTTC
TRBJ1-5	.	.	TRBV9	CASSVGGVYQPQHF	TGTGCCAGCAGCGTAGGGGGGGTGTATCAGCCCCAGCATTTT
TRBJ1-4	.	.	TRBV4-2	CASSQDWQANEKLFF	TGTGCCAGCAGCCAAGATTGGCAGGCTAATGAAAAACTGTTTTTT
TRBJ1-4	.	.	TRBV9	CASGSEVYGKLFF	TGTGCCAGCGGGTCGGAGGTTTATGGAAAACTGTTTTTT
TRBJ1-5	.	.	TRBV21-1	CASSKGGRQEASQPQHF	TGTGCCAGCAGCAAAGGGGGACGACAGGAGGCTAGTCAGCCCCAGCATTTT
TRBJ1-1	.	few	TRBV29-1	CSVRGRMNTEAFF	TGCAGCGTTCGTGGGAGGATGAACACTGAAGCTTTCTTT
TRBJ1-1	.	.	TRBV19	CASSIVGGVNTEAFF	TGTGCCAGTAGTATTGTCGGAGGGGTGAACACTGAAGCTTTCTTT
TRBJ2-1	.	.	TRBV28	CASSLRGKANEQFF	TGTGCCAGCAGTTTACGCGGGAAGGCCAATGAGCAGTTCTTC
TRBJ2-3	TRBD1	.	TRBV2	CASSPGGWGTDTQYF	TGTGCCAGCAGCCCAGGGGGCTGGGGCACAGATACGCAGTATTTT
TRBJ2-3	.	once	TRBV5-1	CASSGETGDTQYF	TGCGCCAGCAGCGGGGAGACGGGAGATACGCAGTATTTT
TRBJ1-2	.	.	TRBV7-8	CASSKRDSYYGYTF	TGTGCCAGCAGCAAAAGGGACTCCTACTATGGCTACACCTTC
TRBJ1-3	.	.	TRBV28	CASSLEDGSSGNTIYF	TGTGCCAGCAGTTTAGAAGACGGGAGCTCTGGAAACACCATATATTTT
TRBJ1-4	.	.	TRBV27	CASSSRGTNNEKLFF	TGTGCCAGCAGTTCCCGGGGGACTAATAATGAAAAACTGTTTTTT
TRBJ1-4	.	.	TRBV30	CAWRGQHNEKLFF	TGTGCCTGGAGAGGACAGCATAATGAAAAACTGTTTTTT
TRBJ2-7	.	.	TRBV21-1	CASSSLQGGFCEQYF	TGTGCCAGCAGCAGCTTGCAGGGGGGTTTTTGCGAGCAGTACTTC
TRBJ2-3	.	.	TRBV21-1	CASSKLAGEDTDTQYF	TGTGCCAGCAGCAAACTAGCGGGAGAAGACACAGATACGCAGTATTTT
TRBJ2-1	.	.	TRBV28	CASRQGQVGNEQFF	TGTGCCAGCAGGCAGGGGCAGGTAGGCAATGAGCAGTTCTTC
TRBJ2-1	.	.	TRBV2	CASSAPTRNNEQFF	TGTGCCAGCAGCGCCCCTACTAGAAACAATGAGCAGTTCTTC
TRBJ1-2	.	.	TRBV27	CASSFSGAAGYGYTF	TGTGCCAGCAGTTTCTCTGGCGCGGCTGGGTATGGCTACACCTTC
TRBJ2-7	TRBD1	.	TRBV5-1	CASSPDRGQYEQYF	TGCGCCAGCAGCCCGGACAGGGGTCAATACGAGCAGTACTTC
TRBJ1-2	TRBD1	.	TRBV5-6	CASSLEWTGPLQGGYGYTF	TGTGCCAGCAGCCTTGAATGGACAGGGCCCCTCCAGGGGGGCTATGGCTACACCTTC
TRBJ1-3	.	.	TRBV2	CASSKGGDGNTIYF	TGTGCCAGCAGTAAGGGAGGGGATGGAAACACCATATATTTT
TRBJ2-5	.	once	TRBV4-1	CASSHRLRETQYF	TGCGCCAGCAGCCATCGACTACGAGAGACCCAGTACTTC
TRBJ2-7	TRBD2	once	TRBV20-1	CSGTSGTEQYF	TGCAGTGGGACTAGCGGGACCGAGCAGTACTTC
TRBJ2-7	TRBD2	.	TRBV5-8	CASSRASGSIASYEQYF	TGTGCCAGCAGCCGGGCTAGCGGGAGTATCGCCTCCTACGAGCAGTACTTC
TRBJ2-3	TRBD2	.	TRBV4-1	CASSPGPGLAGGPWADTQYF	TGCGCCAGCAGCCCCGGCCCGGGACTAGCGGGAGGGCCGTGGGCAGATACGCAGTATTTT
TRBJ2-1	.	.	TRBV5-1	CASSLGRWGDEQFF	TGCGCCAGCAGCTTGGGGAGGTGGGGGGATGAGCAGTTCTTC
TRBJ2-1	TRBD1	.	TRBV13	CASSLGGQGAFNEQFF	TGTGCCAGCAGCCTAGGGGGGCAGGGGGCGTTTAATGAGCAGTTCTTC
TRBJ2-7	TRBD2	.	TRBV10-3	CAISGGLAGGHYEQYF	TGTGCCATCAGTGGAGGGCTCGCGGGAGGACACTACGAGCAGTACTTC
TRBJ2-7	.	.	TRBV7-2	CASSLESGQGPGEQYF	TGTGCCAGCAGCTTAGAGTCCGGACAAGGCCCGGGCGAGCAGTACTTC
TRBJ2-7	TRBD2	.	TRBV18	CASSRGTSGTYEQYF	TGTGCCAGCTCACGAGGGACTAGCGGGACCTACGAGCAGTACTTC
TRBJ2-7	TRBD2	.	TRBV6-1	CASSELLAGGPSGHYEQYF	TGTGCCAGCAGTGAGTTACTAGCGGGAGGGCCGTCGGGCCACTACGAGCAGTACTTC